This is a list of T cell receptor beta chains from one sample in a study of blood T cell repertoires in COVID-19. Repertoires were generated with immunoSEQ multiplex PCR, while TCRdb's copy carries only in-frame clones and drops some. The data show more than 250,000 clones, around 89% seen once. Sequenced input: peripheral blood. Every receptor here comes from a woman in her thirties with COVID-19, enrolled during active disease. Both conserved end residues are part of each CDR3. A D gene is named only where the DNA matches it firmly. Not all rows give a size; the values are once, few, many and, for expanded clones, a class.

clone_size	d_call	j_call	v_call	cdr3_aa	cdr3_nt
.	TRBD1	TRBJ1-2	TRBV7-9	CASSSDRQGYGYTF	TGTGCCAGCAGCTCCGACAGACAGGGCTATGGCTACACCTTC
.	.	TRBJ1-2	TRBV5-6	CASSLPRVDGYTF	TGTGCCAGCAGCTTGCCCAGGGTCGATGGCTACACCTTC
.	TRBD1	TRBJ2-3	TRBV18	CASSPRQGPDTQYF	TGTGCCAGCTCGCCCAGACAGGGTCCAGATACGCAGTATTTT
once	TRBD1	TRBJ2-1	TRBV6-5	CASSRDRGLNNEQFF	TGTGCCAGCAGTCGGGACAGGGGGCTGAACAATGAGCAGTTCTTC
.	.	TRBJ2-6	TRBV2	CASGQYSGANVLTF	TGTGCCAGCGGGCAGTATTCTGGGGCCAACGTCCTGACTTTC
.	.	TRBJ1-4	TRBV7-6	CASSSTDRPNEKLFF	TGTGCCAGCAGCTCCACGGACAGACCTAATGAAAAACTGTTTTTT
.	.	TRBJ1-1	TRBV14	CASSPVGPRGTEAFF	TGTGCCAGCAGCCCAGTCGGGCCACGGGGTACTGAAGCTTTCTTT
.	.	TRBJ1-2	TRBV28	CASRTSDSFYGYTF	TGTGCCAGCAGGACCTCCGACAGTTTCTATGGCTACACCTTC
.	TRBD2	TRBJ2-1	TRBV3-1/TRBV3-2	CASSRGPGGTYNEQFF	TGTGCCAGCAGCCGAGGCCCGGGGGGGACCTACAATGAGCAGTTCTTC
.	.	TRBJ2-3	TRBV6-5	CASSYYGGIEHF	TGTGCCAGCAGTTACTATGGGGGGATTGAGCATTTT
.	.	TRBJ1-2	TRBV19	CASNAANYGYTF	TGTGCCAGTAACGCGGCTAACTATGGCTACACCTTC
.	.	TRBJ1-3	TRBV14	CASSQEGDSLSGNTIYF	TGTGCCAGCAGCCAAGAGGGCGACAGCCTCTCTGGAAACACCATATATTTT
.	TRBD1	TRBJ1-4	TRBV9	CASSDRTGPGEKLFF	TGTGCCAGCAGCGATCGGACAGGACCTGGGGAAAAACTGTTTTTT
.	TRBD1	TRBJ1-2	TRBV12-3/TRBV12-4	CASSLEGAGGYTF	TGTGCCAGCAGTTTAGAGGGGGCAGGTGGCTACACCTTC
.	.	TRBJ1-1	TRBV7-3	CASSLGPGSYTEAFF	TGTGCCAGCAGCCTCGGTCCCGGGTCATACACTGAAGCTTTCTTT
few	TRBD1	TRBJ1-1	TRBV7-3	CASSATGPDRVRSEAFF	TGTGCCAGCAGCGCAACAGGGCCCGACAGGGTAAGATCTGAAGCTTTCTTT
.	TRBD1	TRBJ1-1	TRBV2	CASIPPGQGAQSTEAFF	TGTGCCAGCATCCCCCCTGGACAGGGGGCCCAAAGCACTGAAGCTTTCTTT
.	.	TRBJ2-7	TRBV30	CAGGGNYEQYF	TGTGCCGGGGGGGGCAACTACGAGCAGTACTTC
.	TRBD1	TRBJ1-6	TRBV5-1	CASSTGQARNSPLHF	TGCGCCAGCAGTACCGGACAGGCCCGGAATTCACCCCTCCACTTT
.	.	TRBJ1-6	TRBV23-1	CASSQSQTDYNSPLHF	TGCGCCAGCAGTCAATCGCAGACAGATTATAATTCACCCCTCCACTTT
.	TRBD1	TRBJ1-2	TRBV6-5	CASSDRGYGYTF	TGTGCCAGCAGCGACAGGGGCTATGGCTACACCTTC
.	.	TRBJ1-5	TRBV2	CASSTRGSSNQPQHF	TGTGCCAGCAGTACCCGGGGGAGCAGCAATCAGCCCCAGCATTTT
.	.	TRBJ2-1	TRBV6-5	CASSLQGLYNEQFF	TGTGCCAGCAGCCTCCAGGGTCTCTACAATGAGCAGTTCTTC
.	TRBD1	TRBJ1-2	TRBV4-1	CASTPTGLTYGYTF	TGCGCCAGCACCCCGACAGGGTTAACCTATGGCTACACCTTC
few	.	TRBJ1-4	TRBV18	CASSPPTGQEKLFF	TGTGCCAGCTCACCACCGACAGGACAGGAAAAACTGTTTTTT
.	.	TRBJ1-1	TRBV5-1	CASSSGQGNTEAFF	TGCGCCAGCAGCTCGGGACAAGGGAACACTGAAGCTTTCTTT
.	TRBD1	TRBJ1-1	TRBV7-6	CASSLDFGTGVTEAFF	TGTGCCAGCAGCTTAGACTTCGGGACAGGCGTAACTGAAGCTTTCTTT
.	.	TRBJ1-2	TRBV20-1	CSAQGAYGYTF	TGCAGTGCACAGGGAGCATATGGCTACACCTTC
.	TRBD2	TRBJ2-3	TRBV5-6	CASSLVPSGGGLYF	TGTGCCAGCAGCTTGGTCCCTAGCGGGGGGGGTCTGTATTTT
.	.	TRBJ1-3	TRBV18	CASSPILTVSGNTIYF	TGTGCCAGCTCACCTATCCTGACAGTCTCTGGAAACACCATATATTTT
.	TRBD1	TRBJ1-1	TRBV28	CASRQGGTGANTEAFF	TGTGCCAGCAGACAAGGGGGGACAGGGGCGAACACTGAAGCTTTCTTT
.	.	TRBJ2-6	TRBV5-1	CASSSNTGANVLTF	TGCGCCAGCAGCTCTAATACTGGGGCCAACGTCCTGACTTTC
.	.	TRBJ2-5	TRBV28	CASSFAEETQYF	TGTGCCAGCAGTTTTGCAGAAGAGACCCAGTACTTC
.	.	TRBJ1-3	TRBV6-1	CASSEIVVYNTIYF	TGTGCCAGCAGTGAAATAGTGGTTTACAACACCATATATTTT
.	.	TRBJ1-5	TRBV2	CASSGTPEKQPQHF	TGTGCCAGCAGTGGGACACCCGAGAAGCAGCCCCAGCATTTT
.	TRBD2	TRBJ2-1	TRBV5-4	CASSFIQRGDGSLF	TGTGCCAGCAGCTTCATCCAGCGGGGGGACGGTAGTCTCTTC
.	.	TRBJ1-6	TRBV28	CASSLEGPLYNSPLHF	TGTGCCAGCAGTTTGGAGGGCCCTCTATATAATTCACCCCTCCACTTT
once	.	TRBJ1-5	TRBV4-1	CASSQVRFNQPQHF	TGCGCCAGCAGCCAAGTCAGATTCAATCAGCCCCAGCATTTT
.	.	TRBJ1-4	TRBV3-1/TRBV3-2	CASSQEGGRRREKLFF	TGTGCCAGCAGCCAAGAGGGAGGACGGCGTCGGGAAAAACTGTTTTTT
.	TRBD2	TRBJ2-1	TRBV7-8	CASSLQGSGGYNEQFF	TGTGCCAGCAGCTTACAGGGCAGCGGGGGGTACAATGAGCAGTTCTTC
.	.	TRBJ1-4	TRBV5-1	CASSEEGGEKLFF	TGCGCCAGCAGCGAGGAGGGAGGCGAAAAACTGTTTTTT